Listed below are T cell receptor beta chains from one sample, sequenced in a study of blood T cell repertoires in COVID-19. Some clones are missing from TCRdb's copy, which holds only in-frame ones; the method was immunoSEQ multiplex PCR. The table shows a few hundred thousand clones, with 89% occurring only once. Sequences were obtained from peripheral blood. These receptors were collected from a woman between 40 and 50 years old who had recovered from COVID-19. The CDR3 runs from the conserved cysteine through the conserved F or W. Fields, in order: CDR3 length, D gene, J gene, clone size, V gene, CDR3 protein, CDR3 DNA. A D gene is named only where the DNA matches it firmly. Clone size is stated in some rows and not others, as once, few, many or a class when expanded.

CDR3 length: 16
D gene: TRBD2
J gene: TRBJ2-4
clone size: .
V gene: TRBV13
CDR3 protein: CASSLSGRSTKNIQYF
CDR3 DNA: TGTGCCAGCAGCCTGAGCGGGAGGTCTACCAAAAACATTCAGTACTTC

CDR3 length: 15
D gene: .
J gene: TRBJ2-1
clone size: .
V gene: TRBV4-1
CDR3 protein: CASSQALLVFNEQFF
CDR3 DNA: TGCGCCAGCAGCCAAGCCTTACTAGTGTTCAATGAGCAGTTCTTC

CDR3 length: 13
D gene: .
J gene: TRBJ1-5
clone size: .
V gene: TRBV19
CDR3 protein: CASRHSSNQPQHF
CDR3 DNA: TGTGCCAGTAGGCATAGTAGCAATCAGCCCCAGCATTTT

CDR3 length: 15
D gene: .
J gene: TRBJ1-4
clone size: once
V gene: TRBV7-9
CDR3 protein: CASSLDGGANEKLFF
CDR3 DNA: TGTGCCAGCAGCTTAGACGGAGGGGCTAATGAAAAACTGTTTTTT

CDR3 length: 13
D gene: .
J gene: TRBJ2-3
clone size: .
V gene: TRBV6-5
CDR3 protein: CASSQAGPDTQYF
CDR3 DNA: TGTGCCAGCAGCCAAGCGGGCCCAGATACGCAGTATTTT

CDR3 length: 15
D gene: .
J gene: TRBJ1-5
clone size: .
V gene: TRBV6-5
CDR3 protein: CASSLEGPGNQPQHF
CDR3 DNA: TGTGCCAGCAGCTTGGAGGGGCCCGGCAATCAGCCCCAGCATTTT

CDR3 length: 14
D gene: TRBD1
J gene: TRBJ2-7
clone size: .
V gene: TRBV5-6
CDR3 protein: CASSQGTGGYEQYF
CDR3 DNA: TGTGCCAGCAGCCAAGGGACAGGGGGATACGAGCAGTACTTC

CDR3 length: 13
D gene: .
J gene: TRBJ1-1
clone size: .
V gene: TRBV3-1/TRBV3-2
CDR3 protein: CASSPRRGTEAFF
CDR3 DNA: TGTGCCAGCAGCCCGCGCCGGGGGACTGAAGCTTTCTTT

CDR3 length: 17
D gene: TRBD2
J gene: TRBJ2-3
clone size: .
V gene: TRBV9
CDR3 protein: CASSVARLAGAADTQYF
CDR3 DNA: TGTGCCAGCAGCGTAGCGAGACTAGCGGGAGCCGCAGATACGCAGTATTTT

CDR3 length: 14
D gene: .
J gene: TRBJ2-3
clone size: .
V gene: TRBV28
CDR3 protein: CASTQILGLRTQYF
CDR3 DNA: TGTGCCAGCACTCAAATACTAGGCCTTCGTACGCAGTATTTT

CDR3 length: 14
D gene: .
J gene: TRBJ1-3
clone size: .
V gene: TRBV19
CDR3 protein: CASSIDFSGNTIYF
CDR3 DNA: TGTGCCAGTAGTATCGACTTCTCTGGAAACACCATATATTTT

CDR3 length: 13
D gene: .
J gene: TRBJ1-3
clone size: .
V gene: TRBV12-3/TRBV12-4
CDR3 protein: CASSPGVWNTIYF
CDR3 DNA: TGTGCCAGCAGTCCCGGGGTGTGGAACACCATATATTTT

CDR3 length: 16
D gene: TRBD1
J gene: TRBJ2-7
clone size: .
V gene: TRBV11-3
CDR3 protein: CASSISTGTGSYEQYF
CDR3 DNA: TGTGCCAGCAGCATCTCTACCGGGACAGGATCCTACGAGCAGTACTTC

CDR3 length: 12
D gene: TRBD1
J gene: TRBJ2-7
clone size: .
V gene: TRBV30
CDR3 protein: CAWGGQNYEQYF
CDR3 DNA: TGTGCCTGGGGGGGACAGAACTACGAGCAGTACTTC

CDR3 length: 15
D gene: TRBD1
J gene: TRBJ1-2
clone size: .
V gene: TRBV28
CDR3 protein: CASSPYTTGGGGYTF
CDR3 DNA: TGTGCCAGCAGCCCCTATACGACAGGGGGGGGTGGCTACACCTTC

CDR3 length: 13
D gene: .
J gene: TRBJ2-7
clone size: few
V gene: TRBV27
CDR3 protein: CASSRSVAYEQYF
CDR3 DNA: TGTGCCAGCAGTCGTAGCGTAGCCTACGAGCAGTACTTC

CDR3 length: 14
D gene: .
J gene: TRBJ2-3
clone size: .
V gene: TRBV11-2
CDR3 protein: CASSLDTGPDTQYF
CDR3 DNA: TGTGCCAGCAGCTTAGATACAGGGCCAGATACGCAGTATTTT

CDR3 length: 11
D gene: .
J gene: TRBJ2-1
clone size: .
V gene: TRBV12-3/TRBV12-4
CDR3 protein: CASSHENEQFF
CDR3 DNA: TGTGCCAGCAGTCACGAGAATGAGCAGTTCTTC

CDR3 length: 15
D gene: TRBD1
J gene: TRBJ2-1
clone size: .
V gene: TRBV15
CDR3 protein: CATSSGQGANNEQFF
CDR3 DNA: TGTGCCACCAGCAGCGGACAGGGGGCGAACAATGAGCAGTTCTTC

CDR3 length: 12
D gene: TRBD1
J gene: TRBJ1-1
clone size: .
V gene: TRBV27
CDR3 protein: CASRTGGTEAFF
CDR3 DNA: TGTGCCAGCAGGACAGGGGGAACTGAAGCTTTCTTT

CDR3 length: 15
D gene: TRBD2
J gene: TRBJ2-1
clone size: .
V gene: TRBV30
CDR3 protein: CASTPVAGPINEQFF
CDR3 DNA: TGTGCCTCTACCCCAGTAGCGGGACCAATCAATGAGCAGTTCTTC

CDR3 length: 15
D gene: TRBD1
J gene: TRBJ1-5
clone size: .
V gene: TRBV18
CDR3 protein: CASSPRDRGRQPQHF
CDR3 DNA: TGTGCCAGCTCACCCCGGGACAGGGGGCGGCAGCCCCAGCATTTT

CDR3 length: 14
D gene: .
J gene: TRBJ1-3
clone size: .
V gene: TRBV30
CDR3 protein: CAWGTGVSGNTIYF
CDR3 DNA: TGTGCCTGGGGGACGGGTGTCTCCGGAAACACCATATATTTT

CDR3 length: 16
D gene: TRBD2
J gene: TRBJ2-5
clone size: once
V gene: TRBV24-1
CDR3 protein: CATSEGLAGGMETQYF
CDR3 DNA: TGTGCCACCAGTGAAGGACTAGCGGGAGGTATGGAGACCCAGTACTTC

CDR3 length: 16
D gene: .
J gene: TRBJ2-1
clone size: .
V gene: TRBV18
CDR3 protein: CASSPPGQGLYNEQFF
CDR3 DNA: TGTGCCAGCTCACCACCCGGGCAGGGCCTGTACAATGAGCAGTTCTTC

CDR3 length: 19
D gene: .
J gene: TRBJ2-1
clone size: .
V gene: TRBV18
CDR3 protein: CASSLYHITLDSSYNEQFF
CDR3 DNA: TGTGCCAGCTCTCTCTACCACATTACCCTAGATAGCTCCTACAATGAGCAGTTCTTC

CDR3 length: 14
D gene: TRBD1
J gene: TRBJ1-4
clone size: .
V gene: TRBV29-1
CDR3 protein: CSVERQGANEKLFF
CDR3 DNA: TGCAGCGTTGAACGACAGGGAGCTAATGAAAAACTGTTTTTT

CDR3 length: 15
D gene: TRBD2
J gene: TRBJ2-1
clone size: .
V gene: TRBV25-1
CDR3 protein: CASSDSRDYNNEQFF
CDR3 DNA: TGTGCCAGCAGTGATAGCAGGGACTATAACAATGAGCAGTTCTTC

CDR3 length: 14
D gene: .
J gene: TRBJ1-4
clone size: .
V gene: TRBV30
CDR3 protein: CAWSEGELREKLFF
CDR3 DNA: TGTGCCTGGAGCGAGGGAGAGTTACGAGAAAAACTGTTTTTT

CDR3 length: 15
D gene: .
J gene: TRBJ1-1
clone size: .
V gene: TRBV11-2
CDR3 protein: CASSLEGGVSTEAFF
CDR3 DNA: TGTGCCAGCAGCTTAGAAGGGGGGGTGAGCACTGAAGCTTTCTTT

CDR3 length: 14
D gene: .
J gene: TRBJ2-5
clone size: .
V gene: TRBV11-1
CDR3 protein: CASSLGGSAETQYF
CDR3 DNA: TGTGCCAGCAGCTTAGGAGGGAGCGCGGAGACCCAGTACTTC

CDR3 length: 15
D gene: .
J gene: TRBJ1-6
clone size: .
V gene: TRBV28
CDR3 protein: CASSRGSSYNSPLHF
CDR3 DNA: TGTGCCAGCAGCAGGGGCAGCTCCTATAATTCACCCCTCCACTTT

CDR3 length: 13
D gene: .
J gene: TRBJ1-2
clone size: .
V gene: TRBV24-1
CDR3 protein: CATSAGLGYGYTF
CDR3 DNA: TGTGCCACCAGTGCAGGGCTAGGCTATGGCTACACCTTC

CDR3 length: 16
D gene: TRBD1
J gene: TRBJ2-7
clone size: .
V gene: TRBV7-6
CDR3 protein: CASSYTGGAPMDEQYF
CDR3 DNA: TGTGCCAGCAGCTACACAGGGGGCGCCCCTATGGACGAGCAGTACTTC

CDR3 length: 16
D gene: TRBD1
J gene: TRBJ2-7
clone size: .
V gene: TRBV28
CDR3 protein: CASRGAGTGGYYEQYF
CDR3 DNA: TGTGCCAGCAGGGGCGCCGGGACAGGGGGGTACTACGAGCAGTACTTC

CDR3 length: 15
D gene: .
J gene: TRBJ1-6
clone size: .
V gene: TRBV30
CDR3 protein: CAWRSERASNSPLHF
CDR3 DNA: TGTGCCTGGAGAAGCGAGAGGGCTTCAAATTCACCCCTCCACTTT

CDR3 length: 13
D gene: TRBD1
J gene: TRBJ2-7
clone size: .
V gene: TRBV28
CDR3 protein: CASSRTGGREQYF
CDR3 DNA: TGTGCCAGCAGCAGGACAGGGGGCCGCGAGCAGTACTTC

CDR3 length: 17
D gene: TRBD2
J gene: TRBJ2-1
clone size: .
V gene: TRBV4-2
CDR3 protein: CASSPYTSGSGYNEQFF
CDR3 DNA: TGTGCCAGCAGCCCCTACACTAGCGGGAGCGGTTACAATGAGCAGTTCTTC

CDR3 length: 21
D gene: .
J gene: TRBJ2-1
clone size: .
V gene: TRBV28
CDR3 protein: CASSSILRTATKANSYNEQFF
CDR3 DNA: TGTGCCAGCAGTTCCATACTCCGGACAGCCACCAAAGCGAACTCCTACAATGAGCAGTTCTTC

CDR3 length: 17
D gene: .
J gene: TRBJ2-2
clone size: many
V gene: TRBV4-2
CDR3 protein: CASSQAPLGQHTGELFF
CDR3 DNA: TGTGCCAGCAGCCAAGCACCCCTTGGACAACACACCGGGGAGCTGTTTTTT

CDR3 length: 15
D gene: TRBD2
J gene: TRBJ2-2
clone size: .
V gene: TRBV30
CDR3 protein: CAWSRPSGVTGELFF
CDR3 DNA: TGTGCCTGGAGTCGCCCTAGCGGGGTCACCGGGGAGCTGTTTTTT

CDR3 length: 11
D gene: .
J gene: TRBJ2-1
clone size: .
V gene: TRBV27
CDR3 protein: CASRDGVEQFF
CDR3 DNA: TGTGCCAGCAGAGACGGGGTGGAGCAGTTCTTC

CDR3 length: 14
D gene: TRBD2
J gene: TRBJ2-7
clone size: once
V gene: TRBV7-2
CDR3 protein: CASSIAGGPDEQYF
CDR3 DNA: TGTGCCAGCAGCATAGCGGGAGGGCCGGACGAGCAGTACTTC

CDR3 length: 18
D gene: TRBD1
J gene: TRBJ1-4
clone size: .
V gene: TRBV2
CDR3 protein: CASSDRTGSYVANEKLFF
CDR3 DNA: TGTGCCAGCAGTGACCGGACAGGGTCGTATGTAGCTAATGAAAAACTGTTTTTT

CDR3 length: 14
D gene: TRBD1
J gene: TRBJ1-4
clone size: once
V gene: TRBV2
CDR3 protein: CASSRGTVNEKLFF
CDR3 DNA: TGTGCCAGCAGCAGAGGGACAGTTAATGAAAAACTGTTTTTT

CDR3 length: 12
D gene: .
J gene: TRBJ1-4
clone size: .
V gene: TRBV11-3
CDR3 protein: CASSPGGEKLFF
CDR3 DNA: TGTGCCAGCAGCCCGGGAGGGGAAAAACTGTTTTTT

CDR3 length: 12
D gene: .
J gene: TRBJ1-2
clone size: .
V gene: TRBV30
CDR3 protein: CAWSADTYGYTF
CDR3 DNA: TGTGCCTGGAGCGCCGACACTTATGGCTACACCTTC

CDR3 length: 16
D gene: TRBD1
J gene: TRBJ2-1
clone size: .
V gene: TRBV19
CDR3 protein: CASSWNRQGGYNEQFF
CDR3 DNA: TGTGCCAGTAGTTGGAATCGACAGGGGGGCTACAATGAGCAGTTCTTC

CDR3 length: 15
D gene: TRBD2
J gene: TRBJ2-4
clone size: .
V gene: TRBV2
CDR3 protein: CASSERTSARYIQYF
CDR3 DNA: TGTGCCAGCAGTGAAAGGACTAGCGCCAGGTACATTCAGTACTTC

CDR3 length: 13
D gene: TRBD1
J gene: TRBJ2-2
clone size: .
V gene: TRBV7-2
CDR3 protein: CASNGQGRWELFF
CDR3 DNA: TGTGCCAGCAACGGACAGGGGCGTTGGGAGCTGTTTTTT

CDR3 length: 15
D gene: .
J gene: TRBJ2-5
clone size: .
V gene: TRBV5-1
CDR3 protein: CASSLTGTSQETQYF
CDR3 DNA: TGCGCCAGCAGCTTGACCGGGACTTCGCAAGAGACCCAGTACTTC

CDR3 length: 17
D gene: .
J gene: TRBJ2-3
clone size: .
V gene: TRBV7-2
CDR3 protein: CASSFSGIRAGTDTQYF
CDR3 DNA: TGTGCCAGCAGCTTTTCGGGTATACGAGCGGGCACAGATACGCAGTATTTT

CDR3 length: 18
D gene: TRBD1
J gene: TRBJ1-2
clone size: .
V gene: TRBV27
CDR3 protein: CASRRVWGTGETNYGYTF
CDR3 DNA: TGTGCCAGCCGTCGAGTTTGGGGAACAGGGGAAACTAACTATGGCTACACCTTC

CDR3 length: 14
D gene: .
J gene: TRBJ1-2
clone size: .
V gene: TRBV5-1
CDR3 protein: CASSLAPAGYGYTF
CDR3 DNA: TGCGCCAGCAGCTTGGCCCCAGCAGGCTATGGCTACACCTTC

CDR3 length: 13
D gene: .
J gene: TRBJ1-2
clone size: .
V gene: TRBV19
CDR3 protein: CASKGGPYYGYTF
CDR3 DNA: TGTGCCAGTAAGGGGGGGCCTTACTATGGCTACACCTTC

CDR3 length: 16
D gene: TRBD2
J gene: TRBJ2-7
clone size: .
V gene: TRBV5-1
CDR3 protein: CASTPLGAGGPYEQYF
CDR3 DNA: TGCGCCAGCACCCCTCTCGGAGCGGGAGGCCCCTACGAGCAGTACTTC

CDR3 length: 15
D gene: .
J gene: TRBJ2-1
clone size: .
V gene: TRBV7-3
CDR3 protein: CASSLRAGSRNEQFF
CDR3 DNA: TGTGCCAGCAGCTTAAGGGCAGGGTCCCGCAATGAGCAGTTCTTC